This T cell receptor (beta chain) was identified during a study of blood T cells in healthy people across ages. For the study at large: For every two T cells, template switching captured about one barcoded beta molecule.

To note about this clonotype: Since the CDR3 does not end with the conserved phenylalanine or tryptophan, this likely comes from a read error. It is unclear where the CDR3 begins or ends on the DNA, so no DNA is shown, and the CDR3 is as TCRdb lists it.

The use of a sample-barcoded 5' primer and a J-beta primer mix characterized a second PCR of about 6 to 12 cycles. One entry per CDR3 protein results from TCRdb running MiXCR on the 5' RACE reads. This sample yields fewer than 1,200,000 distinct CDR3 sequences, of which 25% are seen a single time; approximately 0.71% belongs to the top ten. Germline V gene data show CDR1 as LGHDT and CDR2 as YNNKEL (reference sequence). The CDR3 is 11 amino acids in total, end residues counted. The same sample was also used in a study of T cells of mothers and their children. As reported in that work: The whole RNA yield was converted to cDNA, approximately 1.6 ug per 15 ul. In unrelated and related pairs, TCR recombination output is shaped in a similar way by thymic selection. Related mother and child pairs showed slightly greater overlap (not significant) than unrelated pairs did.

The receptor comes from a girl between 2 and 10 years old in good health. The material sequenced was blood. The chain uses TRBV3-1 and TRBJ1-4; the table's D call of TRBD1 was not tested on the DNA. The CDR3 sequence: CASSQDRTDWD.